The text below deals with one T cell receptor beta chain. The antigen it binds to is not known. Per-base qualities were not stored, and no clone one base away is much larger. The junction shows trimming of 0 bases on V and 0 bases on J, and the gene matches do not reach 3 bases of it. From a lookup of the germline V gene, CDR1 and CDR2 are SGDLS and YYNGEE. There are 16 amino acids in the CDR3, from cysteine to phenylalanine inclusive. The sequence is cut down to CDR3 DNA, 48 bases in frame from base 1. These data come from a study of T-cell reconstitution after alpha-beta-depleted transplantation in children listed by TCRdb under 2016. For the wider study: Using TCR repertoire profiling, the study quantitatively followed how T-cell immune reconstitution unfolded in children after TCRalphabeta/CD19-depleted allogeneic hematopoietic cell transplantation. Study-level results and caveats: Hyperexpanded clone frequencies declined over subsequent months; after one year, T-cell counts and TCRbeta diversity were mostly attributed to newly produced T cells. About two months after transplant, the apparently early recovery of alphabetaT-cell counts reportedly depended on just several hundred clones that had expanded rapidly and came from non-depleted graft cells. The high TCRbeta diversity at day 60 in some patients was ascribed to recipient T cells and intrathymic progenitors that had survived conditioning.

In the paper's terms, the treatment or condition label means: allogeneic hematopoietic cell transplantation with graft depleted of TCRalphabeta T cells and CD19 B cells. Transplant recipients were children who received TCRalphabeta/CD19-depleted allogeneic hematopoietic cell grafts. Receptor libraries were prepared by PCR. Instrument on record: Illumina HiSeq 2500. To normalize quantification of the TCRbeta repertoire, the TCR libraries were built with molecular barcoding that relied on unique molecular identifiers. In-frame beta chains were kept once TCRdb had trimmed the public reads at Q25 with fastp and called clones with MiXCR. Rows are combined by CDR3 protein, so each entry shows the most common genes and DNA. The sample profile shows 550,000 to 800,000 distinct CDR3 sequences; around 13% of them were found once. The ten largest clones capture approximately 0.8% of the sample.

This chain is built from TRBV9 and TRBJ1-3, and 7 junctional nucleotides match TRBD1. The TCR comes from a girl under 10 years old with congenital amegakaryocytic thrombocytopenia, due to receive a stem cell transplant. This material consisted of PBMCs, taken before TCRalphabeta/CD19-depleted stem cell transplant. The nucleotide sequence reads as follows: TGTGCCAGCAGCGTAGTAGACAGGGTCTCTGGAAACACCATATATTTT. This encodes CASSVVDRVSGNTIYF.